This paragraph covers one T cell receptor (beta chain) sequence. This entry comes from a study of cytomegalovirus exposure and HLA in healthy donors. The PCR was carried out with 60 Vbeta primers and 13 Jbeta primers. Using immunoSEQ multiplex PCR, the repertoire was profiled, and TCRdb retains in-frame clones only, with some absent. The sample has under 200,000 clones, roughly 90% seen once. CDR1 and CDR2 from the germline V gene are MNHNS and SASEGT. Trimming removed 7 bases from V and 8 bases from J; junction bases left unmatched: 10. The CDR3 is 14 amino acids. The genes are TRBV6-1 and TRBJ2-1; 8 bases fit TRBD2. Material for sequencing was PBMCs. This TCR came from a woman aged 25 to 39 in good health and CMV-seronegative. The CDR3 protein is CASTESAGGHEQFF. The CDR3 DNA reads as TGTGCCAGCACCGAATCGGCGGGGGGCCATGAGCAGTTCTTC.